This entry describes one T cell receptor beta chain. These data are taken from a study of blood T cell repertoires in COVID-19. Assay used: immunoSEQ multiplex PCR; TCRdb lists only in-frame clones, some missing. The repertoire has 200,000 to 250,000 clones, about nine tenths of them found once; the top ten carry over 3%. Germline V gene lookup returns CDR1 LNHDA and CDR2 SQIVND (reference sequence). V was clipped by 3 bases and J by 2 bases, with 11 bases between them. The CDR3 has 15 residues. Sequencing used PBMCs or T cells enriched from blood (not recorded which). The chain links TRBV19 to TRBJ1-5; D might be TRBD1 (5 bases). This clonotype was obtained from a woman aged 40 to 50 with acute COVID-19. The CDR3 DNA follows: TGTGCCAGTAGTATCAGGGTAGAGGGCAATCAGCCCCAGCATTTT. Protein product: CASSIRVEGNQPQHF. Filled out from reference TRBV19 and TRBJ1-5, the complete variable domain reads DGGITQSPKYLFRKEGQNVTLSCEQNLNHDAMYWYRQDPGQGLRLIYYSQIVNDFQKGDIAEGYSVSREKKESFPLTVTSAQKNPTAFYLCASSIRVEGNQPQHFGDGTRLSIL.